The 3 T cell receptor beta chains reported below all come from one sample, sequenced in a study of blood T cell repertoires in COVID-19. The table came from immunoSEQ multiplex PCR; TCRdb's copy has only in-frame clones and leaves some out. The data hold 150,000 to 200,000 clones, with about 88% observed a single time. The sample taken for sequencing was peripheral blood. These receptors were obtained from a man between 60 and 75 years old with acute or convalescent COVID-19.

This clone was seen a handful of times. V usage is TRBV9 and J usage is TRBJ1-5, with 11 bases aligning to TRBD1. In germline, CDR1 is SGDLS, CDR2 YYNGEE. Trimming cost V 5 bases and J 6 bases; bases outside gene matches: 4. The CDR3 sequence is 14 residues long. The DNA for the CDR3 is TGTGCCAGCAGTCGCGGGACAGGGGGTCAGCCCCAGCATTTT. Translating it yields CASSRGTGGQPQHF.

This clone was observed a single time. This chain joins TRBV6-6 and TRBJ1-4; the D gene is possibly TRBD1 (5 bases). The CDR3 is 16 residues long. The germline V and J ends were trimmed by 0 bases and 4 bases, with 12 bases remaining between them. Germline V gives CDR1 MNHNY, CDR2 SVGAGI (reference sequence). The CDR3 sequence is CASSYSISGLNEKLFF. The CDR3 DNA sequence: TGTGCCAGCAGTTACTCGATTTCAGGGCTTAATGAAAAACTGTTTTTT.

The chain combines TRBV6-6 with TRBJ1-2; the D gene is possibly TRBD1 (6 bases). Per the germline V gene, CDR1 is MNHNY and CDR2 is SVGAGI (reference sequence). The CDR3 consists of 16 residues. V lost 0 bases, J lost 0 bases, and 11 bases lay in between. CDR3 DNA: TGTGCCAGCAGTTACTCGGGGACACCAACTAACTATGGCTACACCTTC. It is translated as CASSYSGTPTNYGYTF.